This is a list of T cell receptor beta chains from one sample in a study of identical twins. TCRdb re-called the 5' RACE reads with MiXCR, one entry per CDR3 protein. Of 500,000 or so distinct CDR3 sequences in the sample, approximately 14% are singletons; the top ten hold 0.5% to 0.65%. These data were also reused for a study on yellow fever vaccine responses in identical twins.

The sample was CD4+ T cells sorted from blood. The receptors shown here come from a woman younger than 30 in good health. Both conserved end residues are part of each CDR3. The D gene is left open where the match is weak. Clone size appears in some rows only: once, few, many, or a class for an expanded clone.

D,V,size,J,length,CDR3,DNA
TRBD2,TRBV29-1,.,TRBJ2-7,14,CSVVKRESSYEQYF,TGCAGCGTTGTCAAGCGGGAGAGTTCCTACGAGCAGTACTTC
.,TRBV29-1,.,TRBJ2-7,14,CSVKITVGRGEQYF,TGCAGCGTTAAAATAACGGTCGGAAGGGGCGAGCAGTACTTC
TRBD1,TRBV3-1,few,TRBJ2-7,13,CASSLTGESGQYF,TGTGCCAGCAGCCTGACAGGGGAAAGCGGGCAGTACTTC
.,TRBV5-5,.,TRBJ2-7,12,CASSIKGLEQYF,TGTGCCAGCAGCATAAAGGGGTTGGAGCAGTACTTC
TRBD1,TRBV28,few,TRBJ1-5,18,CASSPTGQGILSNQPQHF,TGTGCCAGCAGTCCGACGGGACAGGGGATACTTAGCAATCAGCCCCAGCATTTT
TRBD1,TRBV3-1,few,TRBJ1-6,15,CASSSGTGAKSPLHF,TGTGCCAGCAGCAGCGGGACAGGGGCGAAATCACCCCTCCACTTT
.,TRBV20-1,.,TRBJ2-3,14,CSALSPAYTDTQYF,TGCAGTGCCCTTAGCCCAGCCTACACAGATACGCAGTATTTT
.,TRBV20-1,few,TRBJ2-7,13,CSAPGVVVHEQYF,TGCAGTGCTCCGGGGGTAGTTGTCCACGAGCAGTACTTC
.,TRBV27,few,TRBJ2-3,13,CASRRDNTDTQYF,TGTGCCAGCAGACGGGACAACACAGATACGCAGTATTTT
TRBD2,TRBV2,.,TRBJ2-3,15,CASTRRTSVSDTQYF,TGTGCCAGCACTCGTCGGACTAGCGTTTCAGATACGCAGTATTTT
TRBD2,TRBV10-3,many,TRBJ2-3,14,CATTSGRAVDTQYF,TGTGCCACCACTAGCGGGAGGGCCGTAGATACGCAGTATTTT
.,TRBV20-1,few,TRBJ2-1,16,CSARVLAGSSYNEQFF,TGCAGTGCTAGGGTCCTTGCGGGTAGCTCCTACAATGAGCAGTTCTTC
TRBD2,TRBV6-5,.,TRBJ2-1,19,CASSYSSQGWTSGKNEQFF,TGTGCCAGCAGTTACTCTTCCCAGGGGTGGACTAGCGGGAAGAATGAGCAGTTCTTC
TRBD1,TRBV5-1,few,TRBJ2-2,15,CATSTGTGGSGELFF,TGCGCCACTTCAACCGGGACAGGGGGCTCCGGGGAGCTGTTTTTT
TRBD1,TRBV25-1,few,TRBJ2-2,14,CASTGQENTGELFF,TGTGCCAGCACGGGACAGGAAAACACCGGGGAGCTGTTTTTT
.,TRBV3-1,.,TRBJ2-5,17,CASSQDKWRGRGETQYF,TGTGCCAGCAGCCAGGACAAGTGGCGGGGGCGGGGAGAGACCCAGTACTTC
.,TRBV27,.,TRBJ2-7,15,CASSLRRDVSYEQYF,TGTGCCAGCAGTTTACGCCGGGACGTCTCCTACGAGCAGTACTTC
TRBD2,TRBV2,.,TRBJ2-3,17,CTFSLRLAGVNTDTQYF,TGTACCTTCAGTTTACGACTAGCGGGAGTAAATACAGATACGCAGTATTTT
TRBD2,TRBV28,.,TRBJ2-7,12,CAIRRGESEQYF,TGTGCCATCCGGCGGGGGGAGAGCGAGCAGTACTTC
.,TRBV7-2,few,TRBJ2-5,14,CASSLESRRETQYF,TGTGCCAGCAGCTTAGAATCTAGAAGGGAGACCCAGTACTTC
.,TRBV10-3,few,TRBJ2-5,12,CATSDYKETQYF,TGTGCCACCTCGGACTACAAAGAGACCCAGTACTTC